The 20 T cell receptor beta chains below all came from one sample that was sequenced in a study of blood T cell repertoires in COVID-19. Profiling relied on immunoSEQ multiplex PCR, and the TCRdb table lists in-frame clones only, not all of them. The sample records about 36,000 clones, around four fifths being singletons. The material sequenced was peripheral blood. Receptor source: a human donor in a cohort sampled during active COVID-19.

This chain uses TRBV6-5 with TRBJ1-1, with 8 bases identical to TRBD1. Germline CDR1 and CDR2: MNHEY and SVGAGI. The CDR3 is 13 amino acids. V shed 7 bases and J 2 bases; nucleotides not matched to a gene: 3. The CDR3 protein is CASTDRGNTEAFF. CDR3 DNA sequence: TGTGCCAGCACAGACAGGGGTAACACTGAAGCTTTCTTT.

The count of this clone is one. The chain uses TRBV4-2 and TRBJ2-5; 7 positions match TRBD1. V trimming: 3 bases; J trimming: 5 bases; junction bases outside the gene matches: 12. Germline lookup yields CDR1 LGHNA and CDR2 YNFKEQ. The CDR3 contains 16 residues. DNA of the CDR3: TGTGCCAGCAGCCAGGGATCAGGGGGTGCTCAGGAGACCCAGTACTTC. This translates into CASSQGSGGAQETQYF.

The CDR3 coding sequence is TGTGCCAGTAGTACGACAGGGGTTGGAAATTCACCCCTCCACTTT. Its translation is CASSTTGVGNSPLHF. This chain joins TRBV19 and TRBJ1-6; 8 positions match TRBD1. Germline assignment: CDR1 LNHDA and CDR2 SQIVND (reference sequence). This CDR3 region has 15 residues. The V gene end was trimmed by 4 bases and the J gene end by 7 bases; junction bases not matched to a gene: 6.

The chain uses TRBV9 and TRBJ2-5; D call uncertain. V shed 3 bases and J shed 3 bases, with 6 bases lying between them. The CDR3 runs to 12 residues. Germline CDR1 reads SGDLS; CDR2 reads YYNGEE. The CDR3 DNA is TGTGCCAGCAGCGCTAGAGAAGAGACCCAGTACTTC. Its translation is CASSAREETQYF.

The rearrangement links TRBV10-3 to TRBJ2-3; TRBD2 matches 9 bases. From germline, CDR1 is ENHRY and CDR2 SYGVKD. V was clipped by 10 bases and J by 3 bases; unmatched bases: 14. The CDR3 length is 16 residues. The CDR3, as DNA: TGTGCCACCTTAGCGGGGGCGCCGGGATATACAGATACGCAGTATTTT. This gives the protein CATLAGAPGYTDTQYF.

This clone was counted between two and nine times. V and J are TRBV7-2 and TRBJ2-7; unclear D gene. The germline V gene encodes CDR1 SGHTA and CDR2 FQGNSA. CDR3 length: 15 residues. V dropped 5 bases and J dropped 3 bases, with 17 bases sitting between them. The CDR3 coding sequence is TGTGCCAGCAGCGAAGTCATCCCGGGTAGCTACGAGCAGTACTTC. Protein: CASSEVIPGSYEQYF.

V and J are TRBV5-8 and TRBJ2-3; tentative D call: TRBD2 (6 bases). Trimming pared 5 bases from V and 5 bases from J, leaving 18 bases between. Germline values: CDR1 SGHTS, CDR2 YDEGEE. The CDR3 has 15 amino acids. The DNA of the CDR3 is TGTGCCAGCAGTTTCACCGGGACTGCGGGAGATACGCAGTATTTT. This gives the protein CASSFTGTAGDTQYF.

The CDR3 loop reads CASTRRNEQFF. CDR3 sequence (DNA): TGTGCCAGCACGAGGCGAAATGAGCAGTTCTTC. The V gene is TRBV28, the J gene TRBJ2-1; no clear D gene. The V gene's germline CDR1 is MDHEN and CDR2 SYDVKM. The CDR3 has 11 amino acids. The V end lost 7 bases, the J end lost 7 bases, and 8 bases lay between the germline ends.

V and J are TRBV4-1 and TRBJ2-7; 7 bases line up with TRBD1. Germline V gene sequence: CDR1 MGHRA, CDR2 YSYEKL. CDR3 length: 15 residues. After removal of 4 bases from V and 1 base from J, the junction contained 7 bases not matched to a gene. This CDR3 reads CASSPRWDRSYEQYF. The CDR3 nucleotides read TGCGCCAGCAGCCCCAGGTGGGACAGATCCTACGAGCAGTACTTC.

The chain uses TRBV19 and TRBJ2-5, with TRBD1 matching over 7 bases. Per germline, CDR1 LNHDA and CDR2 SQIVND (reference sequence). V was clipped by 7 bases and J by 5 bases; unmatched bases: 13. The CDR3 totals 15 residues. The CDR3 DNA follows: TGTGCCAGTACAAGGGACAGCCGAGGGGTTGAGACCCAGTACTTC. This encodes CASTRDSRGVETQYF.

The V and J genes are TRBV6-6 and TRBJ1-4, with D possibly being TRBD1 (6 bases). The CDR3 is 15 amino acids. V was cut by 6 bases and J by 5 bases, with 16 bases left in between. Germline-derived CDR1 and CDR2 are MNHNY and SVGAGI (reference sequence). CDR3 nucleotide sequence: TGTGCCAGCAGCCCCCCGGGAGGGGGGAATGAAAAACTGTTTTTT. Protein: CASSPPGGGNEKLFF.

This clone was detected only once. This CDR3 is CASSREAGKGFRETQYF. As DNA, the CDR3 is TGCGCCAGCAGCCGGGAGGCAGGGAAGGGTTTTCGAGAGACCCAGTACTTC. This chain connects TRBV4-1 to TRBJ2-5, with a weak D call TRBD2 (6 bases). CDR3 length: 17 residues. Per the germline V gene, CDR1 is MGHRA and CDR2 is YSYEKL. Deletions cut 4 bases from V and 4 bases from J, with 22 bases between.

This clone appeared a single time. Written as DNA, the CDR3 is TGTGCCAGCAGTGAAGGAGGAACACCAAGCGGGACCCAGTACTTC. Residues: CASSEGGTPSGTQYF. The chain couples TRBV6-1 to TRBJ2-5, with D possibly TRBD2 on 5 matching bases. Germline CDR1 reads MNHNS; CDR2 reads SASEGT. The V end lost 1 base, the J end lost 7 bases, and 16 bases lay between the germline ends. The CDR3 covers 15 residues.

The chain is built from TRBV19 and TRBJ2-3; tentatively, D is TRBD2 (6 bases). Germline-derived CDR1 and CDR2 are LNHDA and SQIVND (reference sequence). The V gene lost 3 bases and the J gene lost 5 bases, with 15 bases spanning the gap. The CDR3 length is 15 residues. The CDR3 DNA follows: TGTGCCAGTAGTATGGGCGCTAGCGCCGAAGATACGCAGTATTTT. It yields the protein CASSMGASAEDTQYF.

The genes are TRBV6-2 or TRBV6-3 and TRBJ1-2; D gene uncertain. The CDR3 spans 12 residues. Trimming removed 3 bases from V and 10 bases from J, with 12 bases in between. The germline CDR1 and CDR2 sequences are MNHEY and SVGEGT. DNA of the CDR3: TGTGCCAGCAGTTATAGACATTCCAACTACACCTTC. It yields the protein CASSYRHSNYTF.

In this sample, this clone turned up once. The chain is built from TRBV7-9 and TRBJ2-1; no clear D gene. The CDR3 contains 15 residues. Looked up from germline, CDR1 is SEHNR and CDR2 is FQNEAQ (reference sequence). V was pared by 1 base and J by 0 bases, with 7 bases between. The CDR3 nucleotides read TGTGCCAGCAGCTTAGTACGGGTCTCCTACAATGAGCAGTTCTTC. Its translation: CASSLVRVSYNEQFF.

The CDR3 DNA sequence: TGTGCCAGAAGCCGGAGGGACAGGGCGTTGGACACTGAAGCTTTCTTT. This codes for CARSRRDRALDTEAFF. The chain joins TRBV5-3 to TRBJ1-1; 9 positions match TRBD1. TRBV5-3 is recorded as an ORF, its role being uncertain. With 4 bases clipped from V and 3 bases from J, the junction kept 10 bases outside the gene matches. The CDR3 consists of 16 residues.

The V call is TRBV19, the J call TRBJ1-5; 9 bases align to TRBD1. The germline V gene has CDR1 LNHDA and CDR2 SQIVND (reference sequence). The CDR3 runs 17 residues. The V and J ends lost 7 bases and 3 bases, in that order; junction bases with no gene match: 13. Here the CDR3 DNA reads TGTGCCAGTACCAGCCGGGACAGGGCCCATAACAATCAGCCCCAGCATTTT. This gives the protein CASTSRDRAHNNQPQHF.

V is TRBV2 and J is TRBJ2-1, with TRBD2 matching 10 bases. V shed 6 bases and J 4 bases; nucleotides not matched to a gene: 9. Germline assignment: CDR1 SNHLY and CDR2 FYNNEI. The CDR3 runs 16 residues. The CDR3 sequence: CASRALLAGMYNEQFF. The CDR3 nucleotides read TGTGCCAGCAGGGCCCTACTAGCGGGGATGTACAATGAGCAGTTCTTC.

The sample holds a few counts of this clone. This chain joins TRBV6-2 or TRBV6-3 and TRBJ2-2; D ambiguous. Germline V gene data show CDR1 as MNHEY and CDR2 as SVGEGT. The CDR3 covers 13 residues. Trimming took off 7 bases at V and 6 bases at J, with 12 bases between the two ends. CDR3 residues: CASNPSSAGELFF. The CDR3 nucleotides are TGTGCCAGCAACCCTTCGAGTGCCGGGGAGCTGTTTTTT.